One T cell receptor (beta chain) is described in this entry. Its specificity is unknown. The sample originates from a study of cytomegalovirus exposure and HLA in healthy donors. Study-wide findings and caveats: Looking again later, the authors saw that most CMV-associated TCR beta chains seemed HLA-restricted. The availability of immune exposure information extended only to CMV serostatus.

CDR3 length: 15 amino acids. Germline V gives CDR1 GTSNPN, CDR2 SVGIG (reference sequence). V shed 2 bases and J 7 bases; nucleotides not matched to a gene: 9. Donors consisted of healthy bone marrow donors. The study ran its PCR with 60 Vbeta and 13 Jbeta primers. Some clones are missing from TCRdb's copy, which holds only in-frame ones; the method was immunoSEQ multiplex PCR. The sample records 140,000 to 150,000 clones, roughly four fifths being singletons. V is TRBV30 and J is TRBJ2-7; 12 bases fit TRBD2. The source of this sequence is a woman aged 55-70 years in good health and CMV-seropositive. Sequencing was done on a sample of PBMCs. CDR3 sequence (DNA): TGTGCCTGGAGTACTCTAGCGGGAGGGCCAGGGGAGCAGTACTTC. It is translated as CAWSTLAGGPGEQYF.